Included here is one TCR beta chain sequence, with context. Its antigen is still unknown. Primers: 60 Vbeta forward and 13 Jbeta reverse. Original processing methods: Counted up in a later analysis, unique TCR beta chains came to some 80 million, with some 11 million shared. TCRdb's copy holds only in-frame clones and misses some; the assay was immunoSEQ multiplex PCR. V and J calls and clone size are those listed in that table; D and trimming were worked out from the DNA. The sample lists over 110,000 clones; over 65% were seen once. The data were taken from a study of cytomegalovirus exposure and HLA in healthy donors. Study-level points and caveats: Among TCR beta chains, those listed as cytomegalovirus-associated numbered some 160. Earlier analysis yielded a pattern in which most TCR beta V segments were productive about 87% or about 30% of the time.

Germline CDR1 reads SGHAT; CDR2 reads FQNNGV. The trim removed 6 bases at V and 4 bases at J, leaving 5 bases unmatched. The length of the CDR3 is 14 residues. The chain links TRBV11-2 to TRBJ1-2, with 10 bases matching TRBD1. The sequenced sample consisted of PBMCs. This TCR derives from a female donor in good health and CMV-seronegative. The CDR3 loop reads CASSPGQGTYGYTF. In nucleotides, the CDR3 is TGTGCCAGCAGTCCGGGACAGGGGACCTATGGCTACACCTTC.